The clone carrying this T cell receptor (beta chain) was seen many times. Its specificity is not known. All of the isolated RNA was reverse transcribed, so expressed TCRB transcripts were sequenced. Sequenced by immunoSEQ multiplex PCR; TCRdb stores in-frame clones only, minus some. The data contain a few hundred thousand clones, about 10% of them seen just once; the ten biggest clones take up 0.55% to 0.75%. This specimen belongs to a study of beta chain features in type 1 diabetes. Study results and caveats: Moderately but significantly shorter TCRB CDR3s were found in Type 1 diabetes patients in all four CD4+ subsets.

CDR1 is LGHNA and CDR2 is YSLEER in the germline V gene. The CDR3 consists of 18 residues. V trimming: 0 bases; J trimming: 6 bases; junction bases outside the gene matches: 13. Sorting that relied on CD45RO/CCR7/CD25/CD127/CD95/CD27 yielded CD4+ naive, central memory, regulatory and stem cell-like memory cells. Sort purity for all populations was recorded as exceeding 98%. The TCR sequence derives from a man aged 30 to 39 with type 1 diabetes. Sequenced material: central memory CD4+ T cells from blood. The chain combines TRBV4-3 with TRBJ2-1; 8 bases align to TRBD2. DNA of the CDR3: TGCGCCAGCAGCCAAGATGGGGCCCAGCGGGAGATGTCCAATGAGCAGTTCTTC. Translated: CASSQDGAQREMSNEQFF.